The source of this T cell receptor beta chain is a study of T cell responses to AZD1222 COVID-19 vaccine. V was shortened by 5 bases and J by 8 bases, with 15 bases between the two germline ends. Germline lookup yields CDR1 MDHEN and CDR2 SYDVKM. The CDR3 is 13 amino acids. The method was immunoSEQ multiplex PCR; TCRdb's version includes in-frame clones alone and lacks a portion of them. The profile covers around 130,000 clones, with 88% appearing a single time and more than 5.5% taken by the ten largest. The sequence was collected from an adult who received the AZD1222 COVID-19 vaccine. V and J are TRBV28 and TRBJ1-1, with a weak D call TRBD1 (6 bases). The sample was peripheral blood, taken 28 days after the second AZD1222 dose. The chain's CDR3 is CASSIRTGTEAFF. The CDR3 DNA is TGTGCCAGCAGTATTCGAACAGGGACCGAAGCTTTCTTT.